The rows below give T cell receptor beta chains drawn from one sample of a study of PD-1 blockade in classical Hodgkin lymphoma. Sequencing used immunoSEQ multiplex PCR; TCRdb keeps in-frame clones, though not all of them. The repertoire holds fewer than 100,000 clones, with roughly 92% as singletons. The specimen was peripheral blood mononuclear cells (PBMCs), collected at baseline. All receptors come from a human donor with classical Hodgkin lymphoma. Both conserved end residues are part of each CDR3. A D gene is named only where the DNA matches it firmly. Size is omitted from some rows. Given values are once, few, many or a class for expanded clones.

>TRBV5-1|-|TRBJ1-3|-
TGCGCCAGCAGCGGAGGTGGTGGCAGCTCTGGAAACACCATATATTTT
CASSGGGGSSGNTIYF
>TRBV30|-|TRBJ2-1|-
TGTGCCTGGAGCGGGACTCACCCCACAACCTACAATGAGCAGTTCTTC
CAWSGTHPTTYNEQFF
>TRBV18|-|TRBJ2-2|-
TGTGCCAGCTCACCACCTCAGTTGGGGCTGTTTTTT
CASSPPQLGLFF
>TRBV7-7|TRBD1|TRBJ2-5|-
TGTGCTAGCAGCTTAGATGGCAGGGGGCGAGAGACCCAGTACTTC
CASSLDGRGRETQYF
>TRBV5-1|TRBD1|TRBJ2-7|-
TGCGCCAGCAGCTTGCTCAGGGGGGAGCAGTACTTC
CASSLLRGEQYF
>TRBV6-1|-|TRBJ2-5|-
TGTGCCAGCAGTGAAGTCTGGGGGCGCTATCAAGAGACCCAGTACTTC
CASSEVWGRYQETQYF
>TRBV6-6|TRBD1|TRBJ2-7|-
TGTGCCAGCAGTCGAGGGGGCAGCTACGAGCAGTACTTC
CASSRGGSYEQYF
>TRBV5-1|-|TRBJ2-7|once
TGCGCCAGCAGTTCGCGGGTTACCTACGAGCAGTACTTC
CASSSRVTYEQYF
>TRBV6-1|TRBD1|TRBJ1-5|-
TGTGCCAGCAGTGAAGCGCTCCGGGACAGGGGCAATCAGCCCCAGCATTTT
CASSEALRDRGNQPQHF
>TRBV4-1|TRBD1|TRBJ1-1|-
TGCGCCAGCAGCCAAACGTGGGACAGTTACACTGAAGCTTTCTTT
CASSQTWDSYTEAFF
>TRBV11-2|TRBD1|TRBJ2-5|once
TGTGCCAGCAGGCTGGGGGACAGGTTTTTTTTGGGCCAAGAGACCCAGTACTTC
CASRLGDRFFLGQETQYF
>TRBV5-1|TRBD2|TRBJ2-5|-
TGCGCCAGCAGTCGGCTAGCGGTACAAGAGACCCAGTACTTC
CASSRLAVQETQYF
>TRBV7-3|TRBD2|TRBJ2-3|-
TGTGCCAGCAGCTTAGGTCGGGGCGGCGGGGGAGATACGCAGTATTTT
CASSLGRGGGGDTQYF
>TRBV27|TRBD1|TRBJ2-7|few
TGTGCCAGCAAGGGACAGCCATCTTTTGGGCAGTACTTC
CASKGQPSFGQYF
>TRBV5-1|TRBD1|TRBJ1-2|-
TGCGCCAGCAGCTGGGGACAGAACTATGGCTACACCTTC
CASSWGQNYGYTF
>TRBV30|TRBD1|TRBJ1-5|-
TGTGCCTGGAACCAGGGACAGGCACTCAATCAGCCCCAGCATTTT
CAWNQGQALNQPQHF
>TRBV5-8|TRBD1|TRBJ1-2|-
TGTGCCAGCAGCTTGGGACAGGGGAACTATGGCTACACCTTC
CASSLGQGNYGYTF
>TRBV7-8|-|TRBJ1-1|-
TGTGCCAGCAGCCCCTCCCAGAGGGCGGGCACTGAAGCTTTCTTT
CASSPSQRAGTEAFF
>TRBV5-1|-|TRBJ2-4|-
TGCGCCAGCAGCTTGGGAGGGCATCTAGCCAAAAACATTCAGTACTTC
CASSLGGHLAKNIQYF
>TRBV27|-|TRBJ2-1|-
TGTGCCAGCAGCCTGGGGATGTTGACCGTTAGCTCCTACAATGAGCAGTTCTTC
CASSLGMLTVSSYNEQFF
>TRBV4-1|TRBD1|TRBJ2-7|-
TGCGCCAGCAGCCAAGATCCCCCCAAGACAGGGGCAAGCTCCTACGAGCAGTACTTC
CASSQDPPKTGASSYEQYF
>TRBV7-9|TRBD1|TRBJ2-7|few
TGTGCCAGCAGACCCGGAGCCGGGACAGGCTCCTACGAGCAGTACTTC
CASRPGAGTGSYEQYF
>TRBV27|-|TRBJ2-1|-
TGTGCCAGCAGTCTGTTAAGGGGTCTTATGGATGAGCAGTTCTTC
CASSLLRGLMDEQFF
>TRBV6-5|TRBD1|TRBJ1-5|-
TGTGCCAGCAGTGTCGGGACAGGGAGAAGTCAGCCCCAGCATTTT
CASSVGTGRSQPQHF
>TRBV30|-|TRBJ2-2|-
TGTGCCTGGAGGGGGGGATTTACCGGGGAGCTGTTTTTT
CAWRGGFTGELFF
>TRBV5-6|-|TRBJ2-1|-
TGTGCCAGCAGCAGCCCCTGGGGGGAGGAGCAGTTCTTC
CASSSPWGEEQFF
>TRBV5-1|TRBD1|TRBJ2-7|-
TGCGCCAGCGGCCGGGACAGATCCTACGAGCAGTACTTC
CASGRDRSYEQYF
>TRBV5-5|-|TRBJ2-6|few
TGTGCCAGCGGGCGCGAGTTAAACTCTGGGGCCAACGTCCTGACTTTC
CASGRELNSGANVLTF
>TRBV6-1|-|TRBJ2-5|-
TGTGCCAGCAGTGGCTTGGCGGGTTGGCAAGAGACCCAGTACTTC
CASSGLAGWQETQYF
>TRBV6-1|TRBD1|TRBJ1-2|-
TGTGCCAGCAGTGAAGCAGAGGGGGCGCGAGGCTACACCTTC
CASSEAEGARGYTF
>TRBV4-1|-|TRBJ2-7|-
TGCGCCAGCAGCCAAGAGGCCCGCCGGGGTGGCGAGCAGTACTTC
CASSQEARRGGEQYF
>TRBV6-5|-|TRBJ2-3|-
TGTGCCAGCAGCCAAGCTAGCACAGATACGCAGTATTTT
CASSQASTDTQYF
>TRBV6-1|-|TRBJ2-3|-
TGTGCCGGCAGGCCAGACCGAGGGGACACAGATACGCAGTATTTT
CAGRPDRGDTDTQYF
>TRBV2|TRBD1|TRBJ1-2|-
TGTGGCATTCCCCAGGGGGGAAATGGCTACACCTTC
CGIPQGGNGYTF
>TRBV5-1|-|TRBJ1-1|few
TGCGCCAGCAGCTTGGAGACTGTTCTTACGGGTGAAGCTTTCTTT
CASSLETVLTGEAFF
>TRBV27|-|TRBJ1-2|-
TGTGCCAGCAGTTTTCGCCTCCCGATCACAGGGAGCCCTACTAACTATGGCTACACCTTC
CASSFRLPITGSPTNYGYTF
>TRBV6-6|-|TRBJ1-1|-
TGTGCCAGCATCCCGGAACTTTGGGGACCTAAAGCTTTCTTT
CASIPELWGPKAFF
>TRBV11-2|TRBD1|TRBJ1-1|-
TGTGCCAGCAGCCACGTGACAGGGGTGAACACTGAAGCTTTCTTT
CASSHVTGVNTEAFF
>TRBV2|-|TRBJ2-5|-
TGTGCCAGCACAGGACAAGAGACCCAGTACTTC
CASTGQETQYF
>TRBV5-4|-|TRBJ2-7|-
TGTGCCAGCAGCTTGGATAGCCTGTACGAGCAGTACTTC
CASSLDSLYEQYF
>TRBV5-4|-|TRBJ2-7|-
TGTGCCAGCAGCGTGGGAGGGACAGCTACGTACGAGCAGTACTTC
CASSVGGTATYEQYF
>TRBV28|-|TRBJ1-2|-
TGTGCCAGCAGTTTTGGCGGCAGAGATAGCTACACCTTC
CASSFGGRDSYTF